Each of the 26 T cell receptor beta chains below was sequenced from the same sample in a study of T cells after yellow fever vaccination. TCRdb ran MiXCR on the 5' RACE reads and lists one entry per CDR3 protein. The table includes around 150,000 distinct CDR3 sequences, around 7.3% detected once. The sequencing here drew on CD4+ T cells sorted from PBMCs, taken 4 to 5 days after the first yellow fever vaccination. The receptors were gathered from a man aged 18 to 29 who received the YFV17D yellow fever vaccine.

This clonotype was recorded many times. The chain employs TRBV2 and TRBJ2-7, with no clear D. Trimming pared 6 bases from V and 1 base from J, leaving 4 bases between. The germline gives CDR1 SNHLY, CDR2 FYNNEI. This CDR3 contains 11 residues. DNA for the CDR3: TGTGCCAGCAGGGATTCCTACGAGCAGTACGTC. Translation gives CASRDSYEQYV.

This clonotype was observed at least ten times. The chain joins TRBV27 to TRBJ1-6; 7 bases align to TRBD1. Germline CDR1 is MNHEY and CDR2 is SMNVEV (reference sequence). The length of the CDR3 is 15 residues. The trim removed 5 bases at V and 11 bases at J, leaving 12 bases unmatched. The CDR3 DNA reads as TGTGCCAGCAGTGCCCAGGGGGGCGCTGGGACACCCCTCCACTTT. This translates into CASSAQGGAGTPLHF.

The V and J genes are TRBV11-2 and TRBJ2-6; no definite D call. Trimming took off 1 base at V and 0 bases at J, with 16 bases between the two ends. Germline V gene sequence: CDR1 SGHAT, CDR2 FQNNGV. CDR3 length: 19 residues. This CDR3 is CASSLVGSPPHSGANVLTF. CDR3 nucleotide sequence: TGTGCCAGCAGCTTAGTCGGATCCCCCCCCCACTCTGGGGCCAACGTCCTGACTTTC.

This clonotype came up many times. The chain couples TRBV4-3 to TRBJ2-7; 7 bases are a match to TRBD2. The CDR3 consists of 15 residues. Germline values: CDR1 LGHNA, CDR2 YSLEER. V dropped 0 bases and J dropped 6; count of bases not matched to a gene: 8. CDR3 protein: CASSQESSGWGEQYF. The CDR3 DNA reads TGCGCCAGCAGCCAAGAGTCTAGCGGTTGGGGCGAGCAGTACTTC.

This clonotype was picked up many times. The CDR3 DNA reads as TGTGCCTATGGGCCATCGAACACCGGGGAGCTGTTTTTT. It is translated as CAYGPSNTGELFF. The V gene is TRBV6-2 or TRBV6-3, the J gene TRBJ2-2; D is unclear. Looked up from germline, CDR1 is MNHEY and CDR2 is SVGEGT. V was cut by 11 bases and J by 0 bases, with 10 bases left in between. This CDR3 spans 13 amino acids.

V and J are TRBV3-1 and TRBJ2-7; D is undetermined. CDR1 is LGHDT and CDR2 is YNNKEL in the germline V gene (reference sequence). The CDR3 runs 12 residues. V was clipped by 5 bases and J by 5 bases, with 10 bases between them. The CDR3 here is CASSYWVHEQYV. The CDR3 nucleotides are TGTGCCAGCAGCTATTGGGTCCACGAGCAGTACGTC.

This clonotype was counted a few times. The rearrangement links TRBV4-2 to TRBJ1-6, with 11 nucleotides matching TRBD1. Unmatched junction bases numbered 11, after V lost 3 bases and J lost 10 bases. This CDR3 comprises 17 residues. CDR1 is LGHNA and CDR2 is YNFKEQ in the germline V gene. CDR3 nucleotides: TGTGCCAGCAGCCATCCTAGGGGACAGGGGGTCGGGTCACCCCTCCACTTT. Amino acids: CASSHPRGQGVGSPLHF.

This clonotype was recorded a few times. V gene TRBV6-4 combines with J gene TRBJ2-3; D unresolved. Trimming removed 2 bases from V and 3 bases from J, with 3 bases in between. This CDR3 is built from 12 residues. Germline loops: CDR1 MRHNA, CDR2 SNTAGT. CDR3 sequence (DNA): TGTGCCAGCAGTGACGTGACAGATACGCAGTATTTT. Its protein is CASSDVTDTQYF.

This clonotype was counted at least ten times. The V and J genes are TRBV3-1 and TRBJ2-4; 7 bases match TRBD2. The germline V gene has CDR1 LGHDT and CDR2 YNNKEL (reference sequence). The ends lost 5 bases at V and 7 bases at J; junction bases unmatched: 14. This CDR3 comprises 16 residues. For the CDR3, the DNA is TGTGCCAGCAGCGGTCGGGACCGCGGGGGATGGAACATTCAGTACTTC. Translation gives CASSGRDRGGWNIQYF.

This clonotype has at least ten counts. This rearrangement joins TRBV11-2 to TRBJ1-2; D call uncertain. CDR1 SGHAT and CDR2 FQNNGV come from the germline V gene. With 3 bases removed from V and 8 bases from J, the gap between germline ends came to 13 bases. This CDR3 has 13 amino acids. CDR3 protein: CASSFSTGGGYTF. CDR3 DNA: TGTGCCAGCAGCTTCTCTACTGGAGGGGGCTACACCTTC.

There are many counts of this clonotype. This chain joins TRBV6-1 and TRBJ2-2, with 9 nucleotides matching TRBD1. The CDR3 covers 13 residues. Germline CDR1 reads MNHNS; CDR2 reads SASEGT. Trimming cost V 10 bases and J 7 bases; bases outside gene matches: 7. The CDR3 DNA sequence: TGTGCCATCCGGGACAGGGTTAACGGGGAGCTGTTTTTT. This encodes CAIRDRVNGELFF.

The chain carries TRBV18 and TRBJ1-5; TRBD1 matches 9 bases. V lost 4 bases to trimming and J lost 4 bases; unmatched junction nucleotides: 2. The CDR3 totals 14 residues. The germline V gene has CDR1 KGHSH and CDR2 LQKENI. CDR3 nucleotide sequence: TGTGCCAGCTCACGACAGGGGGGAAATCAGCCCCAGCATTTT. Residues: CASSRQGGNQPQHF.

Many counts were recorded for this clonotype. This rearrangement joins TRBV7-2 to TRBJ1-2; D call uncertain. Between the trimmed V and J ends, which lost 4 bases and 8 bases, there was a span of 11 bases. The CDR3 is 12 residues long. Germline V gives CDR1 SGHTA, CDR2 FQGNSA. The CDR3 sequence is CASSSYERGYTF. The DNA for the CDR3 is TGTGCCAGCAGCTCGTACGAGCGAGGCTACACCTTC.

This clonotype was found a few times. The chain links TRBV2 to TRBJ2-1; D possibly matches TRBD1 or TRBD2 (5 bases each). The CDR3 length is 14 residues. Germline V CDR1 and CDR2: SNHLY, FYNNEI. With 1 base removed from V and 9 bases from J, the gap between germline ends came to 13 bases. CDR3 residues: CASSEGIIGGEQFF. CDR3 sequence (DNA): TGTGCCAGCAGTGAAGGGATTATTGGGGGTGAGCAGTTCTTC. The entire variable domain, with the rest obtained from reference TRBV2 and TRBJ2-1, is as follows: EPEVTQTPSHQVTQMGQEVILRCVPISNHLYFYWYRQILGQKVEFLVSFYNNEISEKSEIFDDQFSVERPDGSNFTLKIRSTKLEDSAMYFCASSEGIIGGEQFFGPGTRLTVL.

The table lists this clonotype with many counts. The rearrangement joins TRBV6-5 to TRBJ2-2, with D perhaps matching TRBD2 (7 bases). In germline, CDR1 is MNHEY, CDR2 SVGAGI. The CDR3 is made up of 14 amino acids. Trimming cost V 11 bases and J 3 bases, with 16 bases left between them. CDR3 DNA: TGTGCCGCAGCAAGGGAGGGGGACACCGGGGAGCTGTTTTTT. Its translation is CAAAREGDTGELFF.

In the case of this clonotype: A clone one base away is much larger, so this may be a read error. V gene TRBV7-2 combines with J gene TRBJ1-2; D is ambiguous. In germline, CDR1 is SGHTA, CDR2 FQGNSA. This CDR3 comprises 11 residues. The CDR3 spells CATSPALGYTF. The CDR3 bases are TGTGCCACCAGCCCAGCGTTAGGCTACACCTTC.

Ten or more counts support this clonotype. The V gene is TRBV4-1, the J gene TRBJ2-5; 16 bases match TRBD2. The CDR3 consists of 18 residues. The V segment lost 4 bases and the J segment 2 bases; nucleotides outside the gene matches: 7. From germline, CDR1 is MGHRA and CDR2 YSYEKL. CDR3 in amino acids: CASSPGTSGGAVQETQYF. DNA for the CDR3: TGCGCCAGCAGCCCCGGGACTAGCGGGGGGGCCGTGCAAGAGACCCAGTACTTC.

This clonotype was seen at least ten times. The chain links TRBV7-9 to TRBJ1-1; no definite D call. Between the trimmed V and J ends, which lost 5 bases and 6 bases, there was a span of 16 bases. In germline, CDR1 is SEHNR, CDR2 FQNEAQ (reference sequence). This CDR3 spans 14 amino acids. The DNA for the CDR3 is TGTGCCAGCAGCGCCTCTGTGGGGATCGCTGAAGCTTTCTTT. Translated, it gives CASSASVGIAEAFF.

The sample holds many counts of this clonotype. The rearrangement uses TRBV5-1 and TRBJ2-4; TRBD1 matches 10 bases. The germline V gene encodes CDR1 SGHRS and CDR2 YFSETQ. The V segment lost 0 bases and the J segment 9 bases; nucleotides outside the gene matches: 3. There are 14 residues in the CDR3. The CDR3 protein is CASSLDGDRGIQYF. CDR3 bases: TGCGCCAGCAGCTTGGACGGGGACAGGGGCATTCAGTACTTC.

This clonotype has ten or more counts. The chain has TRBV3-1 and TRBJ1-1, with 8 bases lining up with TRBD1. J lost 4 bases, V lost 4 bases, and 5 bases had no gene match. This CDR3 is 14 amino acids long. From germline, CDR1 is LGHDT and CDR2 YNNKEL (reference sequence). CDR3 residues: CASSRTGRVTEAFF. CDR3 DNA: TGTGCCAGCAGCCGGACAGGGAGAGTCACTGAAGCTTTCTTT.

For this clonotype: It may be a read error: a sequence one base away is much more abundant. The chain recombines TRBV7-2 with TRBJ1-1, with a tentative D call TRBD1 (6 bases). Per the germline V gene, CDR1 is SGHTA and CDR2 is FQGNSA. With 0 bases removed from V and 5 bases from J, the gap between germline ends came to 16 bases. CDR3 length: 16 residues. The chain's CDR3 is CASSLARGRGFTEAFF. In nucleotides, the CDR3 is TGTGCCAGCAGCTTAGCGCGCGGCAGGGGTTTTACTGAAGCTTTCTTT. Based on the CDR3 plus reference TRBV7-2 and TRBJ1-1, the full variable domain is GAGVSQSPSNKVTEKGKDVELRCDPISGHTALYWYRQSLGQGLEFLIYFQGNSAPDKSGLPSDRFSAERTGGSVSTLTIQRTQQEDSAVYLCASSLARGRGFTEAFFGQGTRLTVV.

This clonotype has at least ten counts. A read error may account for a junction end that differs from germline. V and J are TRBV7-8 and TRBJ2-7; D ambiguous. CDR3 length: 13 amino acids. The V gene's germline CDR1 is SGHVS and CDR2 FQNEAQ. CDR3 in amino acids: CASSPYTVVTLSF. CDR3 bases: TGTGCCAGCAGCCCATACACCGTCGTAACACTCAGTTTC.

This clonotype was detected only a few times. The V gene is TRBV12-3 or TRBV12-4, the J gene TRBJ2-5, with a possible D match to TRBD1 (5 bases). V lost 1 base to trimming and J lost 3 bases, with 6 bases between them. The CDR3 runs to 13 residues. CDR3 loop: CASSLEGEETQYF. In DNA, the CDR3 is TGTGCCAGCAGTTTAGAAGGGGAAGAGACCCAGTACTTC.

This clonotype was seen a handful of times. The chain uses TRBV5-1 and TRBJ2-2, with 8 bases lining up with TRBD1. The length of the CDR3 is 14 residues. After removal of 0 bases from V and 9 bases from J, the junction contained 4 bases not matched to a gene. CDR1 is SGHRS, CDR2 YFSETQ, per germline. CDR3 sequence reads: CASSLGQGPWELFF. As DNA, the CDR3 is TGCGCCAGCAGCTTGGGACAGGGGCCCTGGGAGCTGTTTTTT. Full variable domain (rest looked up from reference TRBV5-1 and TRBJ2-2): KAGVTQTPRYLIKTRGQQVTLSCSPISGHRSVSWYQQTPGQGLQFLFEYFSETQRNKGNFPGRFSGRQFSNSRSEMNVSTLELGDSALYLCASSLGQGPWELFFGEGSRLTVL.

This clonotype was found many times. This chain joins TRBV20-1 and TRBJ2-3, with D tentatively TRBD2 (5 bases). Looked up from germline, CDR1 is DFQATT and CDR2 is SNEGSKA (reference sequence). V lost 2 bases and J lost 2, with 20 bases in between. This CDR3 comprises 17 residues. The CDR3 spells CSARSIIPGILTDTQYF. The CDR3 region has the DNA TGCAGTGCTAGATCGATAATTCCGGGGATCCTCACAGATACGCAGTATTTT.

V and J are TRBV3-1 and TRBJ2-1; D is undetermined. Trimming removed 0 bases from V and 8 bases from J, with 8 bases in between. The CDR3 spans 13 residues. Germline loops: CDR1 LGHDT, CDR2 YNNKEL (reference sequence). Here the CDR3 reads CASSQDRHHEQFF. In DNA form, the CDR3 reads TGTGCCAGCAGCCAAGATCGGCATCATGAGCAGTTCTTC.